Sequencing of this T cell receptor (beta chain) was carried out in a study of T cells in Graves' hyperthyroidism and ophthalmopathy. Study-wide results and caveats: The model anticipated ophthalmopathy a median around 6 months pre-onset.

A remark on this clonotype: Its antigen is as yet unknown.

TCR beta CDR3 sequences were amplified from RNA transcripts. An initial round of RT-PCR targeting the TCR CDR3 relied on the HTBI primer set. One entry per CDR3 protein, called by TCRdb with MiXCR from the multiplex PCR reads. The table shows about 640,000 distinct CDR3 sequences, with roughly 20% occurring only once. This CDR3 region has 14 residues. The V end was cut by 5 bases, the J end by 3 bases, with 13 bases between. This clonotype originated in a man under 40 with Graves' ophthalmopathy. Sequenced material: blood. The V call is TRBV12-3 or TRBV12-4, the J call TRBJ1-2; D not resolved. The CDR3 DNA is TGTGCCAGCAGTGGGAGTTGGGCAGACTATGGCTACACCTTC. It is translated as CASSGSWADYGYTF.